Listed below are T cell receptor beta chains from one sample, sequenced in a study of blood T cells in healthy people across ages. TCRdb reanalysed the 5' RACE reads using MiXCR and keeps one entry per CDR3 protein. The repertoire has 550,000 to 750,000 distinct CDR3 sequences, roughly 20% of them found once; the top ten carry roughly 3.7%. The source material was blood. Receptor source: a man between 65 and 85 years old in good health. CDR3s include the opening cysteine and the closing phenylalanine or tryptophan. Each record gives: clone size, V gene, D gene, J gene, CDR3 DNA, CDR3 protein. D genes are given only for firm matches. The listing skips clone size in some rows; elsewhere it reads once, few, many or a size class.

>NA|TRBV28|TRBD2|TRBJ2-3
TGTGCCAGCAGTTTCAGCATCAGCGGACTAGCTAGCACAGATACGCAGTATTTT
CASSFSISGLASTDTQYF
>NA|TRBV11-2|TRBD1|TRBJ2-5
TGTGCCAGCAGCTTATACGGACAGGGGTGGCAAGAGACCCAGTACTTC
CASSLYGQGWQETQYF
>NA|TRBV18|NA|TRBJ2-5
TGTGCCAGCTCACCACCCTTCGAAGAGACCCAGTACTTC
CASSPPFEETQYF
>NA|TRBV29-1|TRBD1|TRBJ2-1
TGCAGCGTGAAGGGACAGGGGATCTACAATGAGCAGTTCTTC
CSVKGQGIYNEQFF
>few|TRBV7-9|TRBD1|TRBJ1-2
TGTGCCAGCAGCTTAGGGTCGGACAGGGCTGGCTACACCTTC
CASSLGSDRAGYTF
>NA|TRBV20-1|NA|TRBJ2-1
TGCAGTGCTAGAGATTCGGCCAATAACAATGAGCAGTTCTTC
CSARDSANNNEQFF
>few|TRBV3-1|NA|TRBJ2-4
TGTGCCAGCAGCCAAGGCGGAGGGTGGTACAAAAACATTCAGTACTTC
CASSQGGGWYKNIQYF
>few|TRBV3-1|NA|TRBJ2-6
TGTGCCAGCAGATTCTCCTCTGGGGCCAACGTCCTGACTTTC
CASRFSSGANVLTF
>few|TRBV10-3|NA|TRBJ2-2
TGTGCCATCAGTGAGTCGGGCAGGTCGAACACCGGGGAGCTGTTTTTT
CAISESGRSNTGELFF
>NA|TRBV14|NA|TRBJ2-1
TGTGCCAGCAGCCCTCGGACGGGAAGCAATGAGCAGTTCTTC
CASSPRTGSNEQFF
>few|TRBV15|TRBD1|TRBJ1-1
TGTGCCACCAGCCCAAGGGACAGGGGGATCGGAACTGAAGCTTTCTTT
CATSPRDRGIGTEAFF
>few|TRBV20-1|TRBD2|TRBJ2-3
TGCAGTCCCACCTTTGACGGGAGGGGTGGAGATACGCAGTATTTT
CSPTFDGRGGDTQYF
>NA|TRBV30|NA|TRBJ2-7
TGTGCCTGGGTTAGGCAGGGGGGGTACGAGCAGTACTTC
CAWVRQGGYEQYF
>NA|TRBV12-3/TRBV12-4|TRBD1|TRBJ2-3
TGTGCCAGCAGCCGGGACAGGACAGATGCGCAGTATTTT
CASSRDRTDAQYF
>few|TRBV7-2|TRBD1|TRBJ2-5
TGTGCCAGCAGCAGTAAGGGACAGGGAAAAGAGACCCAGTACTTC
CASSSKGQGKETQYF
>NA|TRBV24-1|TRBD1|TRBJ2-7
TGTGCCACCACTCGGGACAGGGAGTACGAGCAGTACTTC
CATTRDREYEQYF